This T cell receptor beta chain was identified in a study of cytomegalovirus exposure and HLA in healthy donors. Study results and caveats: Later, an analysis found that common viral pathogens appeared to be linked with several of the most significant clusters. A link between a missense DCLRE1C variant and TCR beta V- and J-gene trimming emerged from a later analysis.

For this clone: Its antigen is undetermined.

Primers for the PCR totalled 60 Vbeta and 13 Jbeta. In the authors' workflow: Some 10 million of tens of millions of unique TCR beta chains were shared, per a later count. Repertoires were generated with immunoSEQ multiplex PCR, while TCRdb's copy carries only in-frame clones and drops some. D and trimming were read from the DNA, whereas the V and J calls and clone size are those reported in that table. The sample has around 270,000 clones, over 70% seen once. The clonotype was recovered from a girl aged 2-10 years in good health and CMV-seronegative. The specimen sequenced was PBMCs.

In DNA, the CDR3 is TGTGCCAGCAGTGAGCCCCCGGACACCGATCAGCCCCAGCATTTT. It encodes CASSEPPDTDQPQHF. V and J are TRBV6-1 and TRBJ1-5; perhaps TRBD1 as D (5 bases). From germline, CDR1 is MNHNS and CDR2 SASEGT. Trimming removed 3 bases from V and 5 bases from J, with 14 bases in between. The CDR3 runs to 15 residues.